This entry concerns a single T cell receptor beta chain. The source of the sample is a study of Graves' ophthalmopathy and Graves' hyperthyroidism. V was trimmed by 7 bases and J by 10 bases, leaving 17 bases between them. CDR1 is MNHEY and CDR2 is SVGEGT in the germline V gene. The CDR3 is 12 amino acids. Under 3 months in duration, the ophthalmopathy in affected donors had moderate-to-severe activity, CAS ≥3 and NOSPECS ≥4. Scientists amplified the TCR beta CDR3 regions from RNA transcripts. HTBI primers were used in a first-round RT-PCR, which preceded a second-round multiplex PCR. Via MiXCR, TCRdb re-called the multiplex PCR reads, giving one row per CDR3 protein. The table lists about 400,000 distinct CDR3 sequences, about 17% of them singletons.

The specimen was peripheral blood. The sequence was obtained from a woman aged 18 to 35 with Graves' ophthalmopathy. The rearrangement joins TRBV6-2 or TRBV6-3 to TRBJ2-7, with D unclear. The CDR3 region has the DNA TGTGCCAGCAACCAAGCCGCAGGAACCCAGTACTTC. It translates to CASNQAAGTQYF.